This entry features one T cell receptor (beta chain) sequence. Its target is not known. Sequencing libraries made from TCR beta cDNA carried unique molecular identifiers. MiXCR was run by TCRdb on the PCR reads, yielding one entry per CDR3 protein. The sample carries about 680,000 distinct CDR3 sequences, 55% to 60% recorded once. These data originate in a study of post-analysis software for immune sequencing data. Study-wide findings and caveats: Relative to controls, patients had five TRBV segments at higher frequency, with TRBV5-6, TRBV5-1 and TRBV20-1 among these.

CDR3 length: 16 residues. The ends lost 2 bases at V and 3 bases at J; junction bases unmatched: 4. Germline V lookup: CDR1 SGHRS, CDR2 YFSETQ. V usage is TRBV5-1 and J usage is TRBJ2-3, with 12 nucleotides matching TRBD2. Sequenced sample: blood. The source is a girl aged 2 to 9 with multiple sclerosis. DNA for the CDR3: TGCGCCAGCAGCTTAATAACTAGCGGGAGGACAGATACGCAGTATTTT. Protein: CASSLITSGRTDTQYF.